Shown below are 5 T cell receptor beta chains from a single sample sequenced in a study of cytomegalovirus exposure and HLA in healthy donors. Profiled with immunoSEQ multiplex PCR; TCRdb holds only in-frame clones, not every one. The sample has about 330,000 clones; roughly 85% are singletons. Sequenced material: PBMCs. Every receptor here comes from a woman younger than 35 in good health and CMV-seronegative.

The V call is TRBV28, the J call TRBJ2-3, with unresolved D. The CDR3 consists of 15 residues. Trimming shortened V by 1 base and J by 0 bases, and 8 bases separated the two germline ends. Germline CDR1 reads MDHEN; CDR2 reads SYDVKM. The CDR3 protein is CASSLSSPSTDTQYF. CDR3 DNA sequence: TGTGCCAGCAGTTTATCGTCCCCTAGCACAGATACGCAGTATTTT.

This chain connects TRBV7-6 to TRBJ2-7, with 9 bases lining up with TRBD2. Germline V gives CDR1 SGHVS, CDR2 FNYEAQ. V lost 1 base to trimming and J lost 2 bases; unmatched junction nucleotides: 3. The CDR3 totals 15 residues. The CDR3 is CASSLDGGRAYEQYF. As DNA, the CDR3 is TGTGCCAGCAGCTTAGATGGCGGGAGGGCCTACGAGCAGTACTTC.

The chain carries TRBV18 and TRBJ2-2; D uncertain. V lost 3 bases to trimming and J lost 6 bases, with 14 bases between them. This CDR3 comprises 15 residues. Germline V gives CDR1 KGHSH, CDR2 LQKENI. The CDR3 loop reads CASSPALLRSGELFF. CDR3 in DNA: TGTGCCAGCTCACCCGCCCTACTTCGCTCCGGGGAGCTGTTTTTT.

CDR3 sequence (DNA): TGTGCCAGCTCACCACGACTAGCGGGAGAGTGGGGAACCTACGAGCAGTACTTC. It codes for CASSPRLAGEWGTYEQYF. This chain connects TRBV18 to TRBJ2-7; 12 bases are shared with TRBD2. CDR1 and CDR2 from the germline V gene are KGHSH and LQKENI. The CDR3 is 18 amino acids. Trimming cost V 1 base and J 2 bases; bases outside gene matches: 9.

This chain links TRBV11-2 with TRBJ2-7, with TRBD1 matching over 8 bases. In germline, CDR1 is SGHAT, CDR2 FQNNGV. CDR3 length: 13 residues. Trimming took 5 bases from V and 4 from J; bases not matched to a gene: 4. The CDR3 DNA sequence: TGTGCCAGCAGCCTTACAGGGGGATACGAGCAGTACTTC. Its protein product is CASSLTGGYEQYF.